This T cell receptor beta chain was sequenced for a study of blood T cell repertoires in COVID-19. The germline V gene encodes CDR1 MNHEY and CDR2 SVGAGI. V shed 8 bases and J 8 bases; nucleotides not matched to a gene: 9. The CDR3 contains 14 residues. Under the authors' procedure: The authors estimated nucleated cell counts from reference gene primer amplification. This table comes from immunoSEQ multiplex PCR, and its TCRdb copy is limited to in-frame clones, with some not included. Clone size and the V and J calls come from that table; the DNA yielded D and trimming. Of hundreds of thousands of clones listed, approximately 78% are singletons. This clone was found a few times.

The sample consisted of PBMCs or T cells enriched from blood (not recorded which). This TCR was sampled from a man aged 40-50 years who had been exposed to COVID-19. The chain is built from TRBV6-5 and TRBJ1-2; TRBD1 matches at 12 bases. The CDR3 DNA sequence: TGTGCCAGCCCGGGACAGGGGGCTTTTCGGGGCTACACCTTC. Translated: CASPGQGAFRGYTF.